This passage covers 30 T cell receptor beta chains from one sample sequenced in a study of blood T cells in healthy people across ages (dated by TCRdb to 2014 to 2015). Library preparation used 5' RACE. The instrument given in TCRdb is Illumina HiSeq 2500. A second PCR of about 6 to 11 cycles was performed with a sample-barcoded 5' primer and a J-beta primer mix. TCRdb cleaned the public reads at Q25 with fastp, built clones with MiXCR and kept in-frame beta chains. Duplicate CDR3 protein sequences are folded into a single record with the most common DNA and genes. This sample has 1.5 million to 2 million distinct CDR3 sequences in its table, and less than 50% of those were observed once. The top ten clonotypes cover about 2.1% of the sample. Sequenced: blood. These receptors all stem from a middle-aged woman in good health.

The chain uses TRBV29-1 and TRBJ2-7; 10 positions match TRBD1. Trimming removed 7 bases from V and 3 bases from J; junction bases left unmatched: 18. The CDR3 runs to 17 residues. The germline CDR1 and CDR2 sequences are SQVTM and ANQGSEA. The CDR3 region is CSAKNRDRGHRSYEQYF. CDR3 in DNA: TGCAGCGCGAAAAATCGGGACAGGGGCCACCGAAGCTACGAGCAGTACTTC.

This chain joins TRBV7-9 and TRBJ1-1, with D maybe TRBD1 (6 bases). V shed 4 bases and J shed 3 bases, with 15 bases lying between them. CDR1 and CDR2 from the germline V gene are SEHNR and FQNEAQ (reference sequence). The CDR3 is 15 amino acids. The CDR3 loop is CASSSTGILDTEAFF. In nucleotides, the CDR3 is TGTGCCAGCAGCTCCACAGGGATCTTGGACACTGAAGCTTTCTTT.

CDR3 amino acids: CSARDGGIKTQYF. The CDR3 nucleotides are TGCAGTGCTAGAGATGGGGGCATCAAGACCCAGTACTTC. The chain recombines TRBV20-1 with TRBJ2-5; D may be TRBD1 (6 bases). V was shortened by 0 bases and J by 6 bases, with 11 bases between the two germline ends. In germline, CDR1 is DFQATT, CDR2 SNEGSKA (reference sequence). There are 13 residues in the CDR3.

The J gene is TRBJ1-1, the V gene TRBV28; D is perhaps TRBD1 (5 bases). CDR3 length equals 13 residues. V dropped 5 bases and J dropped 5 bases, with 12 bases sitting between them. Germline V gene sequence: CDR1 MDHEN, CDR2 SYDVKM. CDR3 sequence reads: CASSAVWGTEAFF. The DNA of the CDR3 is TGTGCCAGCAGTGCGGTTTGGGGGACTGAAGCTTTCTTT.

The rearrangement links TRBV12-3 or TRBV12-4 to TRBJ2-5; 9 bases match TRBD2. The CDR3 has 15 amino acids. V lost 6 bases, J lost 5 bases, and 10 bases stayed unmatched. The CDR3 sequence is CASSPGRAGGETQYF. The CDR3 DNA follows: TGTGCCAGCAGCCCGGGACGAGCGGGAGGCGAGACCCAGTACTTC.

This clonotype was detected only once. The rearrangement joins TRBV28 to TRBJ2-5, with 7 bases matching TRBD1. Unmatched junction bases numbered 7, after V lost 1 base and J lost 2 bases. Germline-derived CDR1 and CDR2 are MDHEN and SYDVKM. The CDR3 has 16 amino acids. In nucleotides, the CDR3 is TGTGCCAGCAGTTTATTCGCGACAGGGCATCAAGAGACCCAGTACTTC. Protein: CASSLFATGHQETQYF.

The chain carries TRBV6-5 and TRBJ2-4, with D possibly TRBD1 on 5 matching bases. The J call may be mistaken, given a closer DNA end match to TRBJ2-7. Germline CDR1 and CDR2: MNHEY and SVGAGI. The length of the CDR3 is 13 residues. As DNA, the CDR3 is TGTGCCAGCAGTGACGGACACTTTTACGAGCAGTACTTC. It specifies CASSDGHFYEQYF.

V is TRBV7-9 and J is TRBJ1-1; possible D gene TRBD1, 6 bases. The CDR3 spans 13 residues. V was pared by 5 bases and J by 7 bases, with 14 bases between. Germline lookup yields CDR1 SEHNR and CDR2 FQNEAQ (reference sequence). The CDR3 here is CASSIRGVGEAFF. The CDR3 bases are TGTGCCAGCAGCATCAGGGGCGTGGGTGAAGCTTTCTTT. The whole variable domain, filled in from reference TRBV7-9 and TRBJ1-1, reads DTGVSQNPRHKITKRGQNVTFRCDPISEHNRLYWYRQTLGQGPEFLTYFQNEAQLEKSRLLSDRFSAERPKGSFSTLEIQRTEQGDSAMYLCASSIRGVGEAFFGQGTRLTVV.

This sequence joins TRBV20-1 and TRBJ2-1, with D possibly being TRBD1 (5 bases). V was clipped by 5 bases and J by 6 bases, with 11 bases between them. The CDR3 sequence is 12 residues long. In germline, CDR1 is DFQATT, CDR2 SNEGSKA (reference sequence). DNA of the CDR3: TGCAGTGCTTACAGGTTAGGCAATGAGCAGTTCTTC. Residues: CSAYRLGNEQFF.

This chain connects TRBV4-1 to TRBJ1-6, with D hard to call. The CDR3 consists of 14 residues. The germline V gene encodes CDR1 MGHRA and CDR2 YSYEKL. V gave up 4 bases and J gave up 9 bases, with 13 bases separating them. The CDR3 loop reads CASSRSGDRSPLHF. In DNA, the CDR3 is TGCGCCAGCAGCCGTTCTGGGGATCGTTCACCCCTCCACTTT.

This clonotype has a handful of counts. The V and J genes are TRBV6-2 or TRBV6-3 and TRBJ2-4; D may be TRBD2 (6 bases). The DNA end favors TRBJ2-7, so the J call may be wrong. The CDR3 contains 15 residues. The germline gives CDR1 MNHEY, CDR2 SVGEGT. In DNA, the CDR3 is TGTGCCAGCACCGAAGGGGACCCGGGGGCCTACGAGCAGTACTTC. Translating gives CASTEGDPGAYEQYF.

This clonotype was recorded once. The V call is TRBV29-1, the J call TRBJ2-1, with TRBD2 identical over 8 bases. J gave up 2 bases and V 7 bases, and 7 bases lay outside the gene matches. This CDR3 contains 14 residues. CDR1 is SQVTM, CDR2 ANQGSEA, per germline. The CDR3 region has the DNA TGCAGCGCCCTCGGGGGGGCCACCTACAATGAGCAGTTCTTC. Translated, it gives CSALGGATYNEQFF.

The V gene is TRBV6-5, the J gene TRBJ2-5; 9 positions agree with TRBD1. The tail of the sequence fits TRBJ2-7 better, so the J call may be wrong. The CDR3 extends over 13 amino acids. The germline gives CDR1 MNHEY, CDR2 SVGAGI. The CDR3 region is CASSYYRGHEQYF. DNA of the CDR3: TGTGCCAGCAGTTACTACAGGGGGCACGAGCAGTACTTC.

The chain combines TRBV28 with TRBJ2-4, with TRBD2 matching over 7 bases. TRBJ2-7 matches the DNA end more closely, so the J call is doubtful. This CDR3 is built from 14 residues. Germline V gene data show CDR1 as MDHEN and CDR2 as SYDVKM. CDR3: CASSPPREVAEQYF. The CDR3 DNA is TGTGCCAGCAGTCCACCTCGGGAGGTAGCCGAGCAGTACTTC.

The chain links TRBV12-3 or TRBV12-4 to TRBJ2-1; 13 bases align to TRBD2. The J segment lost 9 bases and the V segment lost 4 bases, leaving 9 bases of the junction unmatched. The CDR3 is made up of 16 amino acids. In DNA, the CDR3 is TGTGCCAGCAGTTCCCACACTAGCGGGGGGGCGAGTGAGCAGTTCTTC. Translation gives CASSSHTSGGASEQFF.

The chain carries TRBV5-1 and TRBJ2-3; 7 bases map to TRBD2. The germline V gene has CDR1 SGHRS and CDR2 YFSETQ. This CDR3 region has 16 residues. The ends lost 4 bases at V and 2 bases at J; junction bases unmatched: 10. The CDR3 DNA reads TGCGCCAGCAGCCGTGAACCGGGGGGAAACACAGATACGCAGTATTTT. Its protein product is CASSREPGGNTDTQYF.

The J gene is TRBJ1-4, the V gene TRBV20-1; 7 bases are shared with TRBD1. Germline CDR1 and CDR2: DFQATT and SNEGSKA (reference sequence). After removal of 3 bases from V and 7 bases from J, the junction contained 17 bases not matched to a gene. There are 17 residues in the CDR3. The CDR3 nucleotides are TGCAGTGCTAGTTCATGGGGGGACAGCAGGAGCGGTGAAAAACTGTTTTTT. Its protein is CSASSWGDSRSGEKLFF.

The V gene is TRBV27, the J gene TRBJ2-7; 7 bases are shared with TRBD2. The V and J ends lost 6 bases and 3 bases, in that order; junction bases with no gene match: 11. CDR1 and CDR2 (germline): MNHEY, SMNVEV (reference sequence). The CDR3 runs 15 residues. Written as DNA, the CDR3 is TGTGCCAGCAGCATCAACCGGGGGAGGGACTACGAGCAGTACTTC. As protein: CASSINRGRDYEQYF.

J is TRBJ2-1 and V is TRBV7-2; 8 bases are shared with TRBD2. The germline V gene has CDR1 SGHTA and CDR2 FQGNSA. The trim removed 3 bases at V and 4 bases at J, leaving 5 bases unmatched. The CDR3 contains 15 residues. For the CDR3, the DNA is TGTGCCAGCAGCTTGTTCGGGGGGGTTTACAATGAGCAGTTCTTC. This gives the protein CASSLFGGVYNEQFF.

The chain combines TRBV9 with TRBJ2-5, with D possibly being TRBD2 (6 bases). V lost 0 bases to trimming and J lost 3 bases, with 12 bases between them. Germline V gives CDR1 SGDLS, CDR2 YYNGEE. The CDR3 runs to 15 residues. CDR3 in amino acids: CASSVGRAWEETQYF. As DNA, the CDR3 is TGTGCCAGCAGCGTAGGGAGGGCCTGGGAAGAGACCCAGTACTTC.

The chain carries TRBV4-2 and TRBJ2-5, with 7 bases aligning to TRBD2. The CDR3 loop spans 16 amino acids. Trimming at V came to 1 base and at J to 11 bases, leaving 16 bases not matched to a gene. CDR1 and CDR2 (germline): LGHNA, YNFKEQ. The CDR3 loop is CASSQAGGYSDNEQYF. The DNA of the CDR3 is TGTGCCAGCAGCCAAGCGGGGGGATATAGCGACAATGAGCAGTACTTC.

The CDR3 region has the DNA TGTGCCAGCACCGAAGGGGTAATCGTATCGGGCAATCAGCCCCAGCATTTT. Its protein is CASTEGVIVSGNQPQHF. The V and J genes are TRBV6-2 or TRBV6-3 and TRBJ1-5; D is possibly TRBD1 (5 bases). V was clipped by 7 bases and J by 2 bases, with 21 bases between them. CDR1 and CDR2 (germline): MNHEY, SVGEGT. There are 17 residues in the CDR3.

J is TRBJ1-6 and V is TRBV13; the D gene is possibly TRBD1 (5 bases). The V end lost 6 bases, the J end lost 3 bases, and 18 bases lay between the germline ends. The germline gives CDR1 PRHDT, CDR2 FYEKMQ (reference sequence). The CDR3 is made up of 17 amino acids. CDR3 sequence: CASSYKSGALYNSPLHF. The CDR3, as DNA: TGTGCCAGCAGTTACAAATCCGGGGCTCTCTATAATTCACCCCTCCACTTT.

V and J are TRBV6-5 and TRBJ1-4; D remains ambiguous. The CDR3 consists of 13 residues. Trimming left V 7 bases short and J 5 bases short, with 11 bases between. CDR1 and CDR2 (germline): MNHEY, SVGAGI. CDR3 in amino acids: CASKASINEKLFF. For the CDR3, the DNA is TGTGCCAGCAAGGCAAGCATAAATGAAAAACTGTTTTTT.

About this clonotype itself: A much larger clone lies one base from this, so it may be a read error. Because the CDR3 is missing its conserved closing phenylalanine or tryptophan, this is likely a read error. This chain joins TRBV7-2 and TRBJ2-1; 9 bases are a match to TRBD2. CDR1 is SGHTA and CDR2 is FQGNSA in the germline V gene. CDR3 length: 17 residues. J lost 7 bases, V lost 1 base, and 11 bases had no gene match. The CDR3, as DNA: TGTGCCAGCAGCTTAGATCCAGCGGGGGGCCCCCTTAATGAGCAGTTCCTC. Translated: CASSLDPAGGPLNEQFL.

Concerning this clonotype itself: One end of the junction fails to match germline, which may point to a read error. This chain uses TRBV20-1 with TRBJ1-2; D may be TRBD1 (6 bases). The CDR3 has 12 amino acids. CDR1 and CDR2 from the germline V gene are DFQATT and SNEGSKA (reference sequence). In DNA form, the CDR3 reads TGCAGTGCCAGGATAGGGGGATATGACTACACCTTC. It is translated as CSARIGGYDYTF.

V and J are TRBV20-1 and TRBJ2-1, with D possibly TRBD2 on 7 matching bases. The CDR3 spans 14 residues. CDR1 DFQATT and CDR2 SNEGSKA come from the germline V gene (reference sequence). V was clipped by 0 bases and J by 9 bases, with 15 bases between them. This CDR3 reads CSARDFAGASEQFF. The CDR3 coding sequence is TGCAGTGCTAGAGATTTTGCGGGGGCGAGTGAGCAGTTCTTC.

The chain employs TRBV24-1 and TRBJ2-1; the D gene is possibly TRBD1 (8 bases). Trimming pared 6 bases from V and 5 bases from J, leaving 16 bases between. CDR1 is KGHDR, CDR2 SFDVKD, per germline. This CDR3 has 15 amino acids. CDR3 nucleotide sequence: TGTGCCACCAGTATTCAGGGGGCGGGGGACAATGAGCAGTTCTTC. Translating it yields CATSIQGAGDNEQFF.

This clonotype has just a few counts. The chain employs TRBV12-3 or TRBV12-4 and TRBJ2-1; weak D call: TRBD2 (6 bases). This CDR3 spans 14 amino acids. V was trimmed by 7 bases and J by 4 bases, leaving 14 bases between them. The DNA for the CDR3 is TGTGCCAGCACCTTGGGGGGTCCTTACAATGAGCAGTTCTTC. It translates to CASTLGGPYNEQFF.

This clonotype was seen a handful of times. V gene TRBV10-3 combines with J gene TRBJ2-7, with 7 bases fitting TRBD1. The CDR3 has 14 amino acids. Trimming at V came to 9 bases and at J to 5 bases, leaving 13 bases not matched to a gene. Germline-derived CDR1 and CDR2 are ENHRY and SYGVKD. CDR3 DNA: TGTGCCATGCGGTCTACCGGGACAGACAACGAGCAGTACTTC. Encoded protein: CAMRSTGTDNEQYF.